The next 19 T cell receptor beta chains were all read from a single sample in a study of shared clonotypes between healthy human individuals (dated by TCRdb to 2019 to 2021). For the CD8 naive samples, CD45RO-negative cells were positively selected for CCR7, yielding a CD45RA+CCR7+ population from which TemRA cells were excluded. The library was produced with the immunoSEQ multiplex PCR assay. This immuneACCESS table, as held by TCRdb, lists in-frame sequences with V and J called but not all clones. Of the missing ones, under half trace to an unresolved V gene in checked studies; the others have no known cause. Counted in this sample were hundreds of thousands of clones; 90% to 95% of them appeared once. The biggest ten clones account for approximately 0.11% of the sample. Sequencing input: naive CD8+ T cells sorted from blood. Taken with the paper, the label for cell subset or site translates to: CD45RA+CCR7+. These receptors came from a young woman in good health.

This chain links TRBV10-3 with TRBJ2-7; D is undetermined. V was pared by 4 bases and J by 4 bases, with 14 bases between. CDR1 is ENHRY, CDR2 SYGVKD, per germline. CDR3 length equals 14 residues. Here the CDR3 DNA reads TGTGCCATCAGTGTTGGTGGGGAACTTTACGAGCAGTACTTC. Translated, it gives CAISVGGELYEQYF.

The CDR3 reads CASSSWGEGSNTEAFF. Written as DNA, the CDR3 is TGTGCCAGCAGTTCTTGGGGGGAGGGGTCGAACACTGAAGCTTTCTTT. V gene TRBV7-2 combines with J gene TRBJ1-1; perhaps TRBD1 as D (5 bases). Germline lookup yields CDR1 SGHTA and CDR2 FQGNSA. CDR3 size: 16 residues. V gave up 6 bases and J gave up 1 base, with 18 bases separating them. Drawing the rest from reference TRBV7-2 and TRBJ1-1, the complete variable domain is GAGVSQSPSNKVTEKGKDVELRCDPISGHTALYWYRQSLGQGLEFLIYFQGNSAPDKSGLPSDRFSAERTGGSVSTLTIQRTQQEDSAVYLCASSSWGEGSNTEAFFGQGTRLTVV.

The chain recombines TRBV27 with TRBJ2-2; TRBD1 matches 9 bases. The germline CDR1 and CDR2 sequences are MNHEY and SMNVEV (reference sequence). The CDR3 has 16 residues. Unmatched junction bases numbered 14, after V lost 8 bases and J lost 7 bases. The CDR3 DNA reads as TGTGCCAGCCGTCATGGGACAGGGAGGGGTATCGGGGAGCTGTTTTTT. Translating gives CASRHGTGRGIGELFF.

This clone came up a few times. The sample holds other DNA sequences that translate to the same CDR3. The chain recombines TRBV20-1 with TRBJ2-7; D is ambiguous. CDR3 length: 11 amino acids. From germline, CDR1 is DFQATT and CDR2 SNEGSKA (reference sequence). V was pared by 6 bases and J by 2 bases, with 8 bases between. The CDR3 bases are TGCAGTGCCTTGGACCCCTACGAGCAGTACTTC. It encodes CSALDPYEQYF.

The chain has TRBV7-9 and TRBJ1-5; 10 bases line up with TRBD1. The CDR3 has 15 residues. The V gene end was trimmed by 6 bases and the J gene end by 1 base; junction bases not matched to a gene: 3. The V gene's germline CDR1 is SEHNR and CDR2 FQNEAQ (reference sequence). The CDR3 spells CASSRQGASNQPQHF. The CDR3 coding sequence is TGTGCCAGCAGTAGACAGGGGGCGAGCAATCAGCCCCAGCATTTT. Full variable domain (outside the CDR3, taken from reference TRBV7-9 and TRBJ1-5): DTGVSQNPRHKITKRGQNVTFRCDPISEHNRLYWYRQTLGQGPEFLTYFQNEAQLEKSRLLSDRFSAERPKGSFSTLEIQRTEQGDSAMYLCASSRQGASNQPQHFGDGTRLSIL.

CDR3 region: CASSEIPPGELFF. The CDR3 DNA reads TGCGCCAGCAGTGAAATCCCTCCCGGGGAGCTGTTTTTT. The genes are TRBV10-2 and TRBJ2-2; D not resolved. The CDR3 spans 13 residues. Germline lookup yields CDR1 WSHSY and CDR2 SAAADI. Trimming cost V 3 bases and J 6 bases, with 8 bases left between them.

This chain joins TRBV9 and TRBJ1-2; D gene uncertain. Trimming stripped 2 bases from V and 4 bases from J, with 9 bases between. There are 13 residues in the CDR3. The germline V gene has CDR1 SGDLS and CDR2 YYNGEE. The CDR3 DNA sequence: TGTGCCAGCAGCGTGATGGGCCCCTATGGCTACACCTTC. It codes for CASSVMGPYGYTF.

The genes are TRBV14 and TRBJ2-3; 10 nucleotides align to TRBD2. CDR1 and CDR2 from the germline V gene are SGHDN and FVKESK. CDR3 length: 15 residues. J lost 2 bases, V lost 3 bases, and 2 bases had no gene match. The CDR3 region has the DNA TGTGCCAGCAGCCAGCTAGCGGGAGACACAGATACGCAGTATTTT. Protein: CASSQLAGDTDTQYF. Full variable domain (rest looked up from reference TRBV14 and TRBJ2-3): EAGVTQFPSHSVIEKGQTVTLRCDPISGHDNLYWYRRVMGKEIKFLLHFVKESKQDESGMPNNRFLAERTGGTYSTLKVQPAELEDSGVYFCASSQLAGDTDTQYFGPGTRLTVL.

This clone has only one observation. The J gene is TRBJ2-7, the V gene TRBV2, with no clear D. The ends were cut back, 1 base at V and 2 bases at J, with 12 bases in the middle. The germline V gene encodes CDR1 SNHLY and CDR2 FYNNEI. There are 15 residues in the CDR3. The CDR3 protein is CASSEGLGPTYEQYF. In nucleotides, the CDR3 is TGTGCCAGCAGTGAAGGACTCGGACCGACCTACGAGCAGTACTTC.

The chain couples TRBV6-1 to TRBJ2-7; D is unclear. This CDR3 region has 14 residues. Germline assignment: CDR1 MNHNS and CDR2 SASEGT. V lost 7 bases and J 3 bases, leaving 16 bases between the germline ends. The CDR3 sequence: CASTNEVGGYEQYF. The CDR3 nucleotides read TGTGCCAGCACCAACGAAGTAGGCGGCTACGAGCAGTACTTC.

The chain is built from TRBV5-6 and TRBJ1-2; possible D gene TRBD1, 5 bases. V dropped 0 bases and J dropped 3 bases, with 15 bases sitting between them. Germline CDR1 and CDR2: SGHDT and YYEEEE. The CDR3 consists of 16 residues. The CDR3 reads CASSLERGGSYYGYTF. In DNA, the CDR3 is TGTGCCAGCAGCTTGGAAAGGGGAGGATCCTACTATGGCTACACCTTC. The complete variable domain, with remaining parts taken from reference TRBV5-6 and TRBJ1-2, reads DAGVTQSPTHLIKTRGQQVTLRCSPKSGHDTVSWYQQALGQGPQFIFQYYEEEERQRGNFPDRFSGHQFPNYSSELNVNALLLGDSALYLCASSLERGGSYYGYTFGSGTRLTVV.

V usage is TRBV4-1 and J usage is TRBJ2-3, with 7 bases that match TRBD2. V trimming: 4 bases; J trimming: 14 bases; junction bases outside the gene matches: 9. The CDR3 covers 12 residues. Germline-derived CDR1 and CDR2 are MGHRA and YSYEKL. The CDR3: CASSPSGTTLYF. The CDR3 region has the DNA TGCGCCAGCAGCCCATCCGGGACTACCCTGTATTTT.

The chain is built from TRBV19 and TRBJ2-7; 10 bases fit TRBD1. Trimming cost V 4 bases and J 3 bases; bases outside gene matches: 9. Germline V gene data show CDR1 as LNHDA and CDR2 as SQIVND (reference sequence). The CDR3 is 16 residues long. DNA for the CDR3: TGTGCCAGTAGTACAACCCGGACAGGGGGTAACTACGAGCAGTACTTC. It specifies CASSTTRTGGNYEQYF. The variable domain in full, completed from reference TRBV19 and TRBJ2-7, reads DGGITQSPKYLFRKEGQNVTLSCEQNLNHDAMYWYRQDPGQGLRLIYYSQIVNDFQKGDIAEGYSVSREKKESFPLTVTSAQKNPTAFYLCASSTTRTGGNYEQYFGPGTRLTVT.

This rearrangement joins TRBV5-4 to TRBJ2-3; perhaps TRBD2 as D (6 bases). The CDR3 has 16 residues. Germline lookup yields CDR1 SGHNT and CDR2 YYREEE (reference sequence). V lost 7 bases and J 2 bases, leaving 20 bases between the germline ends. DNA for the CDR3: TGTGCCAGCCTCGATGGGACTGGCCCAATCACAGATACGCAGTATTTT. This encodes CASLDGTGPITDTQYF.

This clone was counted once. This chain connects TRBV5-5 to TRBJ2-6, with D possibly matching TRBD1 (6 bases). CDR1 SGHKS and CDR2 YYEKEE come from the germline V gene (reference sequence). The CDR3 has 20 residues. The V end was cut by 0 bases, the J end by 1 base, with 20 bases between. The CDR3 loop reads CASSLGRPTMDSSGANVLTF. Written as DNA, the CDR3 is TGTGCCAGCAGCTTGGGGCGCCCCACCATGGACAGTTCTGGGGCCAACGTCCTGACTTTC.

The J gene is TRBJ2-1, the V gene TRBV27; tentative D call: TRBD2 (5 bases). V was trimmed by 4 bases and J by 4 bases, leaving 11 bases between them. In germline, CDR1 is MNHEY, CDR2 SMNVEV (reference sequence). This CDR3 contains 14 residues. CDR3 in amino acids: CASSSGTRYNEQFF. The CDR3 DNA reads TGTGCCAGCAGTTCGGGAACCCGATACAATGAGCAGTTCTTC.

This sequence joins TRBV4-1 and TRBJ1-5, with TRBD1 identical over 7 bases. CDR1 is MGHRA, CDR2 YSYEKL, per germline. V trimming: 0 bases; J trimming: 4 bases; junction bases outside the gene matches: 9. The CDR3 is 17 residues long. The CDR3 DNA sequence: TGCGCCAGCAGCCAAGATTTAACAGGGGACGTGAATCAGCCCCAGCATTTT. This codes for CASSQDLTGDVNQPQHF.

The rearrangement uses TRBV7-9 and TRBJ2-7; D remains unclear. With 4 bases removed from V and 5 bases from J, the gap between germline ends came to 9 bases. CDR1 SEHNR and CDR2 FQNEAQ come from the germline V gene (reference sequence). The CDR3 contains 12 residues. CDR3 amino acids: CASSWSPDEQYF. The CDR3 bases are TGTGCCAGCAGCTGGTCTCCAGACGAGCAGTACTTC.

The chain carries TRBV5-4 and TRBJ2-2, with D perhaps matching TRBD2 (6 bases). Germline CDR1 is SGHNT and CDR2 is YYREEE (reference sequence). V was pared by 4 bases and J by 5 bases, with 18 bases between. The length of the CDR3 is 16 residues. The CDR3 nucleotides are TGTGCCAGCAGCGGAACGGGGCTAGCGCATACCGGGGAGCTGTTTTTT. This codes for CASSGTGLAHTGELFF.